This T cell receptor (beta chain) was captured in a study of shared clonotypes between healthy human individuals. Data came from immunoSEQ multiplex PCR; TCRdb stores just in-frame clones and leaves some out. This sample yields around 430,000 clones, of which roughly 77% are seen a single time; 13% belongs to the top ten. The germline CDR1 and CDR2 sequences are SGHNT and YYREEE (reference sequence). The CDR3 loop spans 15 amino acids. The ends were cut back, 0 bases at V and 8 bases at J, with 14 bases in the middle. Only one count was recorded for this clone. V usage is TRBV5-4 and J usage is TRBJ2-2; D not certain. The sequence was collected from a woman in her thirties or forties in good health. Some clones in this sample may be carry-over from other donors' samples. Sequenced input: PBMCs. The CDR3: CASSLAFRGVGELFF. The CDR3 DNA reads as TGTGCCAGCAGCTTGGCCTTCCGTGGGGTAGGGGAGCTGTTTTTT. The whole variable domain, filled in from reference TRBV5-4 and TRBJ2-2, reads ETGVTQSPTHLIKTRGQQVTLRCSSQSGHNTVSWYQQALGQGPQFIFQYYREEENGRGNFPPRFSGLQFPNYSSELNVNALELDDSALYLCASSLAFRGVGELFFGEGSRLTVL.